This T cell receptor beta chain was recorded in a study of blood T cells in healthy people across ages. Whole-study findings and limits: The study regarded diversity estimates from one million T cells as underestimates. Versus aged donors, long-lived donors had higher diversity and more naive CD4+ cells.

PCR was performed a second time for about 7 to 12 cycles using a sample-barcoded 5' primer and a J-beta primer mix. Each cDNA molecule was tagged by a template-switch adaptor that had 12 random nucleotides. TCRdb processed the 5' RACE reads anew with MiXCR; each CDR3 protein has one entry. The sample has about 670,000 distinct CDR3 sequences, 40% to 45% seen once. In this sample, this clonotype turned up many times. Its antigen is not identified. PBMCs, at least 7 million per sample, were isolated. Germline V gives CDR1 MNHEY, CDR2 SVGEGT. V lost 5 bases to trimming and J lost 4 bases, with 14 bases between them. This CDR3 has 14 residues.

The source of this sequence is a man older than 75 in good health. This chain joins TRBV6-2 or TRBV6-3 and TRBJ2-5, with a tentative D call TRBD2 (6 bases). Sequencing input: blood. Here the CDR3 reads CASSEAGRGETQYF. The CDR3 nucleotides read TGTGCCAGCAGTGAGGCGGGGCGCGGAGAGACCCAGTACTTC.